This TCR beta chain emerged from a study of cytomegalovirus exposure and HLA in healthy donors. Researchers ran the PCR with 60 Vbeta and 13 Jbeta primers. Some clones are missing from TCRdb's copy, which holds only in-frame ones; the method was immunoSEQ multiplex PCR. The sample has some 160,000 clones; roughly 82% are singletons. This CDR3 region has 16 residues. Trimming removed 0 bases at V and 6 bases at J, with 15 bases between. The V gene is TRBV23-1, the J gene TRBJ2-1, with a tentative D call TRBD1 (6 bases). TRBV23-1 is filed as an ORF, its function uncertain. The sequencing input was PBMCs. This receptor was identified in a woman aged 25 to 39 in good health and CMV-seronegative. This CDR3 reads CASSQSLQRGGNEQFF. The DNA of the CDR3 is TGCGCCAGCAGTCAATCGCTGCAAAGAGGGGGCAATGAGCAGTTCTTC.